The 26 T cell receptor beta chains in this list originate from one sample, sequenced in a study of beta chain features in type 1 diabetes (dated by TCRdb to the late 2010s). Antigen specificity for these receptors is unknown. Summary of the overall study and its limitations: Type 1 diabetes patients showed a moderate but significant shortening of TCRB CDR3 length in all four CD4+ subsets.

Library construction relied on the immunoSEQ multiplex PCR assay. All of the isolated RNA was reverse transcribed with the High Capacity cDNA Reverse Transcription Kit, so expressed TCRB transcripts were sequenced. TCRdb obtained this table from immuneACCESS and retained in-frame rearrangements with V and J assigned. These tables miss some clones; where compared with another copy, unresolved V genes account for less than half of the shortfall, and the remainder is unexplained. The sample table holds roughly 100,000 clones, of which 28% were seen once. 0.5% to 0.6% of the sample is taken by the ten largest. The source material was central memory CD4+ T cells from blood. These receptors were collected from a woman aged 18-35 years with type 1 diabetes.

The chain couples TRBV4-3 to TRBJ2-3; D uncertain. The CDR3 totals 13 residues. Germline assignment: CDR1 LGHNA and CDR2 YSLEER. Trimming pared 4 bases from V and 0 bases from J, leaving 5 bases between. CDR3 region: CASSLLSTDTQYF. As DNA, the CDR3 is TGCGCCAGCAGCCTCCTCAGCACAGATACGCAGTATTTT.

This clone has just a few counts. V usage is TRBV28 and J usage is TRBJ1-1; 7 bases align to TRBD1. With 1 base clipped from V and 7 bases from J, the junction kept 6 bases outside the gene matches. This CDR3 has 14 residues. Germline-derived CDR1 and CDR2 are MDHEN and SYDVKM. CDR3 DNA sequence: TGTGCCAGCAGTTTATCCGGGGGACAGTATGAAGCTTTCTTT. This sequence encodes CASSLSGGQYEAFF.

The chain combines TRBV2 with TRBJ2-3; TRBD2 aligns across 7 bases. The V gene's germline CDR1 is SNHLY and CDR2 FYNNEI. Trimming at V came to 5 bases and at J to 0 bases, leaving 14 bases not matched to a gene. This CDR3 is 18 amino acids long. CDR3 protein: CASSQSLTTSTSTDTQYF. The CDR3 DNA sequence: TGTGCCAGCAGTCAAAGCCTGACGACTAGCACTAGCACAGATACGCAGTATTTT.

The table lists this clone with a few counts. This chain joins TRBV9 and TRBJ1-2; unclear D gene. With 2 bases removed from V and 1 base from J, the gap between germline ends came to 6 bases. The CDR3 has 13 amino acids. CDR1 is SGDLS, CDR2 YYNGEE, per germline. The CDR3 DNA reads TGTGCCAGCAGCGTGGCAAATAACTATGGCTACACCTTC. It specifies CASSVANNYGYTF.

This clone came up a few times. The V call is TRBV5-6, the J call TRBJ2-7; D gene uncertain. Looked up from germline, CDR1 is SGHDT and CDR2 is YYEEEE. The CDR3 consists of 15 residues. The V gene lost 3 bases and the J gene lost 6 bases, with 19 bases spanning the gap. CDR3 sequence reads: CASSSGDSELSEQYF. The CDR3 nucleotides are TGTGCCAGCAGCTCCGGAGACTCCGAATTGAGCGAGCAGTACTTC.

The CDR3 bases are TGTGCCAGCAGAGTACAGGGATTTCAAGAGACCCAGTACTTC. It encodes CASRVQGFQETQYF. This rearrangement joins TRBV5-6 to TRBJ2-5, with D possibly TRBD1 on 6 matching bases. The CDR3 loop spans 14 amino acids. The germline CDR1 and CDR2 sequences are SGHDT and YYEEEE. V shed 5 bases and J shed 2 bases, with 13 bases lying between them.

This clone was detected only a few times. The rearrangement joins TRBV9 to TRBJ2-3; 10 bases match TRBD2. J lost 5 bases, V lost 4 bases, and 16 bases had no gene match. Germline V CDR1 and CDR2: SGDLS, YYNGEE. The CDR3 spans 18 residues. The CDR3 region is CASSNTQGSGRAKDTQYF. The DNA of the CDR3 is TGTGCCAGCAGCAATACCCAGGGGAGCGGGAGGGCCAAAGATACGCAGTATTTT.

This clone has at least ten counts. The chain's CDR3 is CASSQDRGGTYGYTF. The CDR3 coding sequence is TGTGCCAGCAGCCAAGATCGAGGGGGAACCTATGGCTACACCTTC. This rearrangement joins TRBV14 to TRBJ1-2; weak D call: TRBD1 (6 bases). The germline gives CDR1 SGHDN, CDR2 FVKESK. The CDR3 contains 15 residues. Trimming left V 0 bases short and J 4 bases short, with 12 bases between.

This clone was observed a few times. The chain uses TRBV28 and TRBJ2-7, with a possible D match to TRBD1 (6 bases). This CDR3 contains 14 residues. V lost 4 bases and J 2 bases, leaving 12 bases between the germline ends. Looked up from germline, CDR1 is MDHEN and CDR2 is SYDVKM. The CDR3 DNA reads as TGTGCCAGCAGTTCGGGACAAGTCCCCTACGAGCAGTACTTC. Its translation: CASSSGQVPYEQYF.

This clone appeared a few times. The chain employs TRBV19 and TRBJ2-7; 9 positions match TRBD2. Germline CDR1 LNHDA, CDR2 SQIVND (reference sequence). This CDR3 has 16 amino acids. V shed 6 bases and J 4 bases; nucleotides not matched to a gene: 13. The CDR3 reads CASSQQHNGLAYEQYF. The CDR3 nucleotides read TGTGCCAGTAGCCAGCAGCACAATGGACTAGCGTACGAGCAGTACTTC.

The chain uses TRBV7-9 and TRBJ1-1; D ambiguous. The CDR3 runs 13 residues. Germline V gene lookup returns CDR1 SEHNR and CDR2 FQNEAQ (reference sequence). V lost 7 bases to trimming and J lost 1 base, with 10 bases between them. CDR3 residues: CASKAEGNTEAFF. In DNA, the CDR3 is TGTGCCAGCAAAGCTGAGGGGAACACTGAAGCTTTCTTT.

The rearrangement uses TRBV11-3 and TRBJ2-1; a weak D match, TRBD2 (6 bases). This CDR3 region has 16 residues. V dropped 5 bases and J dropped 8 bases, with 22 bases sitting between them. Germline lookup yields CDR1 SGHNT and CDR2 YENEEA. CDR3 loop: CASSQLGGTRTHEQFF. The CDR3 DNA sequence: TGTGCCAGCAGCCAGCTTGGCGGGACCCGGACCCATGAGCAGTTCTTC.

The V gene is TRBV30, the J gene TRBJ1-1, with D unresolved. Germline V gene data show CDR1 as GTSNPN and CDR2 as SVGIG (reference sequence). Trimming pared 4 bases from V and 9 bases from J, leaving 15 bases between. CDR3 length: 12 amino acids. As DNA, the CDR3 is TGTGCCTGGACCCCCGGACTTTTTAAAGCTTTCTTT. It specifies CAWTPGLFKAFF.

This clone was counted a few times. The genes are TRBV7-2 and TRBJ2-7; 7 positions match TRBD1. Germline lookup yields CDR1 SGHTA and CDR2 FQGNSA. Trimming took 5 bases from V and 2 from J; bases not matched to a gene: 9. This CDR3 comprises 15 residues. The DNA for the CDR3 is TGTGCCAGCAGCCTGGTAGGGGGCGAACCCTACGAGCAGTACTTC. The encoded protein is CASSLVGGEPYEQYF.

The CDR3 DNA follows: TGTGCCAGTAGTATAGGTAAAAAAAATCAGCCCCAGCATTTT. Translating it yields CASSIGKKNQPQHF. The genes are TRBV19 and TRBJ1-5; no firm D call. Germline CDR1 reads LNHDA; CDR2 reads SQIVND (reference sequence). Trimming cost V 1 base and J 4 bases, with 8 bases left between them. There are 14 residues in the CDR3.

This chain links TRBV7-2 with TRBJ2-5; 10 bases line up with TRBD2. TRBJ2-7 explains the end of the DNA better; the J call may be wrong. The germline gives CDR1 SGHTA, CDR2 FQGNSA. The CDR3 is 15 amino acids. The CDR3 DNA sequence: TGTGCCAGCAGCCCCGGACTAGCGGTAACCTACGAGCAGTACTTC. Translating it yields CASSPGLAVTYEQYF.

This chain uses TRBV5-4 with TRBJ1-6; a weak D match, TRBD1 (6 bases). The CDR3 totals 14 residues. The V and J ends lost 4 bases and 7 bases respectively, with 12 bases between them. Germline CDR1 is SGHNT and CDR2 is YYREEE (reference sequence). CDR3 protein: CASSTGTPNSPLHF. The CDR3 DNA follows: TGTGCCAGCAGCACCGGGACACCCAATTCACCCCTCCACTTT.

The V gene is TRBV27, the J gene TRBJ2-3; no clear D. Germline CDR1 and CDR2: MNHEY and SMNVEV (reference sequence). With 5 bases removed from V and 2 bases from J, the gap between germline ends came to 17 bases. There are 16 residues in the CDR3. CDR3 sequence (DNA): TGTGCCAGCAGTCCCCGAACTACCTCATCCACAGATACGCAGTATTTT. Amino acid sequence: CASSPRTTSSTDTQYF.

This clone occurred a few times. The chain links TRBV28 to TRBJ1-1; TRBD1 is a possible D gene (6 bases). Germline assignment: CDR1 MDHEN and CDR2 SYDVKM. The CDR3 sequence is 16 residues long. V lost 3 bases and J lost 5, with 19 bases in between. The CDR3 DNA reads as TGTGCCAGCAGTTTTATGGGGGCGCGGGGGAGGACTGAAGCTTTCTTT. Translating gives CASSFMGARGRTEAFF.

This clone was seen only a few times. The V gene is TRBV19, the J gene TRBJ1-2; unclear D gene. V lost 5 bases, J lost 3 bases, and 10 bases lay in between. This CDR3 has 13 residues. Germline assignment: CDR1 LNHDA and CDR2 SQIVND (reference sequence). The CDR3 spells CASSPLTDYGYTF. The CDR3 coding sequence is TGTGCCAGTAGTCCCCTCACAGACTATGGCTACACCTTC.

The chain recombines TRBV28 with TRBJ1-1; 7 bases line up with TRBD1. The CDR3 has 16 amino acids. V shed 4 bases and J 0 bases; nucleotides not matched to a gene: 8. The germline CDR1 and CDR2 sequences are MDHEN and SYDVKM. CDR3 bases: TGTGCCAGCAGTTCCCCAAGGGGGCCGGTGAACACTGAAGCTTTCTTT. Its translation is CASSSPRGPVNTEAFF.

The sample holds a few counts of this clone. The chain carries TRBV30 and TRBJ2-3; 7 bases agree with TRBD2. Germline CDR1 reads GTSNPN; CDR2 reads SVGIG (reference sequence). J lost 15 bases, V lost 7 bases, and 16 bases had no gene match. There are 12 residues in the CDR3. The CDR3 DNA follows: TGTGCCTCCACCGGGGCCGGGACTAACCCCTATTTT. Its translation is CASTGAGTNPYF.

The CDR3 sequence is CASRGDRGSNQPQHF. The CDR3 bases are TGTGCCAGCAGAGGGGACAGGGGAAGCAATCAGCCCCAGCATTTT. The rearrangement uses TRBV2 and TRBJ1-5; the match to TRBD1 covers 10 bases. The germline V gene encodes CDR1 SNHLY and CDR2 FYNNEI. After removal of 6 bases from V and 1 base from J, the junction contained 3 bases not matched to a gene. This CDR3 spans 15 amino acids.

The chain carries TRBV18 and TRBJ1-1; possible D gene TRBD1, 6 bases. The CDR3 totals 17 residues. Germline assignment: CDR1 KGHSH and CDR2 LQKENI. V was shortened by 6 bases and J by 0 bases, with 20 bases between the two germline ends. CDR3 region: CASSSRNLDRMNTEAFF. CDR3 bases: TGTGCCAGCTCTTCCCGGAACCTAGACAGGATGAACACTGAAGCTTTCTTT. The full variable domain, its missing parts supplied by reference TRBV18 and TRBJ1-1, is NAGVMQNPRHLVRRRGQEARLRCSPMKGHSHVYWYRQLPEEGLKFMVYLQKENIIDESGMPKERFSAEFPKEGPSILRIQQVVRGDSAAYFCASSSRNLDRMNTEAFFGQGTRLTVV.

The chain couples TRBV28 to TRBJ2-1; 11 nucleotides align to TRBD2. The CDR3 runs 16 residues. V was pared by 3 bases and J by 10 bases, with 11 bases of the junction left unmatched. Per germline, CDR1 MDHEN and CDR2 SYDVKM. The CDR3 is CASSLGGTSGGGEQFF. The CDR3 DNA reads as TGTGCCAGCAGTTTGGGCGGGACTAGCGGAGGCGGGGAGCAGTTCTTC. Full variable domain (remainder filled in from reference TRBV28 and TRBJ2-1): DVKVTQSSRYLVKRTGEKVFLECVQDMDHENMFWYRQDPGLGLRLIYFSYDVKMKEKGDIPEGYSVSREKKERFSLILESASTNQTSMYLCASSLGGTSGGGEQFFGPGTRLTVL.

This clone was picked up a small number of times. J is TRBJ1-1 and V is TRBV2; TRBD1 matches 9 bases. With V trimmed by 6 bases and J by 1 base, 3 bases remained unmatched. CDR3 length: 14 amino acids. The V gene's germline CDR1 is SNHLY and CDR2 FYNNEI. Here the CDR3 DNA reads TGTGCCAGCAGACAGGGACAGGGGAACACTGAAGCTTTCTTT. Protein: CASRQGQGNTEAFF.